This T cell receptor beta chain originates from a study of T cells after somatic rescue of genetic block. Only in-frame clones appear in the TCRdb table, and some are missing; sequencing was by immunoSEQ multiplex PCR. The table lists 70,000 or so clones, roughly 90% of them singletons. The germline V gene encodes CDR1 SEHNR and CDR2 FQNEAQ (reference sequence). This CDR3 contains 17 residues. The V gene lost 4 bases and the J gene lost 0 bases, with 19 bases spanning the gap. Sequencing used peripheral blood mononuclear cells (PBMCs). The origin of this receptor is a man aged 40-55 years. The chain has TRBV7-9 and TRBJ2-7, with D possibly matching TRBD2 (6 bases). CDR3 DNA sequence: TGTGCCAGCAGCTCACGAGCCGCAGGGAGGTCCTCCTACGAGCAGTACTTC. This gives the protein CASSSRAAGRSSYEQYF. Full variable domain (missing parts from reference TRBV7-9 and TRBJ2-7): DTGVSQNPRHKITKRGQNVTFRCDPISEHNRLYWYRQTLGQGPEFLTYFQNEAQLEKSRLLSDRFSAERPKGSFSTLEIQRTEQGDSAMYLCASSSRAAGRSSYEQYFGPGTRLTVT.